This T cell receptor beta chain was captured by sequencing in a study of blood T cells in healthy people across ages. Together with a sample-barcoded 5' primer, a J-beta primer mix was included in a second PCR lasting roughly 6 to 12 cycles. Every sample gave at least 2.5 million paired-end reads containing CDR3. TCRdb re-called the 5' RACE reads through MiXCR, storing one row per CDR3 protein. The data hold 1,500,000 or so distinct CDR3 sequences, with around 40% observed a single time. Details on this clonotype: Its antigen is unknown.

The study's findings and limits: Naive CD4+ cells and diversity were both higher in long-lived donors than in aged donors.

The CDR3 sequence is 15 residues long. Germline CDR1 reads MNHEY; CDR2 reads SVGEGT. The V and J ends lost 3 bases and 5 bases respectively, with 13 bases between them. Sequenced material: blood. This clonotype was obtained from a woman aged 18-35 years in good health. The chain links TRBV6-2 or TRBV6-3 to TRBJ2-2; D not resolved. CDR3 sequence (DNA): TGTGCCAGCAGTTATGGCCGGTCCAATACCGGGGAGCTGTTTTTT. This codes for CASSYGRSNTGELFF.